The source of this T cell receptor beta chain is a study of T cell repertoires and leukemia-associated antigens. Overall study context: Effective reads per sample ranged from roughly 3.3 to 5.5 million. Study-level findings and limits: Expanded clones' antigen specificity and function were not directly tested. Vbeta, Jbeta, VDJ rearrangement and unique CDR3 counts did not differ significantly across four groups.

Germline assignment: CDR1 SGHRS and CDR2 YFSETQ. This CDR3 has 22 residues. Remarks on this clonotype: Its matching antigen is unknown.

TCRdb processed the 5' RACE reads anew with MiXCR; each CDR3 protein has one entry. The sample has about 11,000 distinct CDR3 sequences, about 42% seen once. Without fetal bovine serum, CD3+ T cells were rested overnight. Material: CD3+ T cells sorted from blood and cultured. This receptor was identified in a female donor in good health. The J gene is TRBJ2-6, the V gene TRBV5-1; D unresolved. The CDR3 region is CTLYAVLVSALVLMAMVNVLTF. The DNA for the CDR3 is TGCACCTTGTATGCCGTGCTGGTCAGTGCCCTCGTGCTGATGGCCATGGTCAACGTCCTGACTTTC. The whole variable domain, filled in from reference TRBV5-1 and TRBJ2-6, reads KAGVTQTPRYLIKTRGQQVTLSCSPISGHRSVSWYQQTPGQGLQFLFEYFSETQRNKGNFPGRFSGRQFSNSRSEMNVSTLELGDSALYLCTLYAVLVSALVLMAMVNVLTFGAGSRLTVL.